These T cell receptor beta chains were read from a single sample in a study of CXCR3-negative and CXCR3-positive naive CD8 T cells. TCRdb re-analyzed the 5' RACE reads; it lists each CDR3 protein once, without DNA. Its table lists 100,000 to 150,000 distinct CDR3 sequences. Specimen: naive CXCR3- CD8+ T cells from blood. The receptors shown here come from a human donor in good health. Some clones in this sample may be carry-over from other donors' samples. Each CDR3 is given with its conserved first and last residue.

J gene | V gene | CDR3 protein
TRBJ1-1 | TRBV5-5 | CASSLMAGNTEAFF
TRBJ2-1 | TRBV28 | CASSLLRDEQFF
TRBJ1-1 | TRBV2 | CASSGTGGVRAFF
TRBJ1-1 | TRBV5-1 | CASSLEGGTNTEAFF
TRBJ1-1 | TRBV29-1 | CSVLGGATEAFF
TRBJ2-7 | TRBV28 | CASSRPRDGVYEQYF
TRBJ2-1 | TRBV19 | CASSQTTPSRRFF
TRBJ2-1 | TRBV5-1 | CASSLLGGGSYNEQFF
TRBJ2-7 | TRBV6-1 | CASGEQGIASYEQYF
TRBJ1-1 | TRBV5-1 | CASCDRGGGTEAFF
TRBJ2-1 | TRBV20-1 | CSASGQGAYNEQFF
TRBJ2-7 | TRBV28 | CASSLSRTVGDEQYF
TRBJ2-1 | TRBV20-1 | CSARDRTFAQFF
TRBJ2-5 | TRBV29-1 | CSVEGLGETQYF
TRBJ2-3 | TRBV13 | CASSFRETGDTDTQYF
TRBJ2-5 | TRBV29-1 | CSVEGRTVQETQYF
TRBJ2-1 | TRBV6-5 | CASSLRTDYNEQFF
TRBJ2-1 | TRBV27 | CASSFSSGGEQFF
TRBJ2-7 | TRBV4-1 | CASSQKAGSYEQYF
TRBJ2-1 | TRBV5-8 | CASSRIAGDGGNEQFF
TRBJ2-3 | TRBV7-8 | CASSLGVIHGQYF
TRBJ2-1 | TRBV12-5 | CASGSGNEQFF
TRBJ1-1 | TRBV7-8 | CASSSQPGGRTEAFF
TRBJ1-1 | TRBV29-1 | CSVEAENTEAFF
TRBJ2-1 | TRBV4-1 | CASSQDPITYNEQFF
TRBJ2-7 | TRBV14 | CASSPRQISYEQYF
TRBJ2-1 | TRBV12-3/TRBV12-4 | CASNIERGEQFF